This entry is about one T cell receptor (beta chain). Reverse transcription of about 500 ng total RNA with a constant-region primer produced TCR beta cDNA. Amplification in three nested multiplex PCR rounds with slightly modified ARM-PCR gave rise to TCR beta libraries. TRBV1-TRBV30 forward primers paired with a C-beta reverse primer were used in the first two PCR rounds, which ran roughly 10 cycles each. TCRdb itself ran the multiplex PCR reads through MiXCR, one entry per CDR3 protein. The repertoire has 310,000 or so distinct CDR3 sequences, 58% of them found once; the top ten carry approximately 17%. This entry comes from a study of tumor-infiltrating lymphocytes in primary liver carcinoma. The length of the CDR3 is 16 residues. Germline V gene sequence: CDR1 SGHAT, CDR2 FQNNGV. The blood RNA (from unsorted whole blood) was obtained, and germline DNA was also extracted.

V and J are TRBV11-2 and TRBJ2-6, with a weak D call TRBD1 (6 bases). The sequenced sample was peripheral blood. This sequence was found in a woman in her 30s with primary liver carcinoma and hepatitis B virus infection. The CDR3 sequence is CTTPRGPLSGANVLTF. CDR3 nucleotides: TGTACCACACCCAGGGGTCCTCTCTCTGGGGCCAACGTCCTGACTTTC. Looking up the rest from reference TRBV11-2 and TRBJ2-6 gives the full variable domain: EAGVAQSPRYKIIEKRQSVAFWCNPISGHATLYWYQQILGQGPKLLIQFQNNGVVDDSQLPKDRFSAERLKGVDSTLKIQPAKLEDSAVYLCTTPRGPLSGANVLTFGAGSRLTVL.